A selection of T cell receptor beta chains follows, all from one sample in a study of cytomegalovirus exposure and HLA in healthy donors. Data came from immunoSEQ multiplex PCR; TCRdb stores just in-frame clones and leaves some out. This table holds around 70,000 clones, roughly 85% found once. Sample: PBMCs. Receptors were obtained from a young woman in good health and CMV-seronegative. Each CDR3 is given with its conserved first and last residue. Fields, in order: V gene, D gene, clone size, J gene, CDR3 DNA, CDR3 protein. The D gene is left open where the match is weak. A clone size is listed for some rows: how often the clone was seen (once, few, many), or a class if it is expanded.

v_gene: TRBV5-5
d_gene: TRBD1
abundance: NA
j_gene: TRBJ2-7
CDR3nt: TGTGCCAGCAGCGGTACAGGGGGCTTAGCGAGGGAGCAGTACTTC
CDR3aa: CASSGTGGLAREQYF

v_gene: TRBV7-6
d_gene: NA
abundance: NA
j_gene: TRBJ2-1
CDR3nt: TGTGCCAGCAGCTTAGCCCTACCCCCCTACAATGAGCAGTTCTTC
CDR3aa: CASSLALPPYNEQFF

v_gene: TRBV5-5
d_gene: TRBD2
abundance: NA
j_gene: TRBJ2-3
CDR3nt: TGTGCCAGCAGCCTGGGACTAGCGGGACCCACAGATACGCAGTATTTT
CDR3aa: CASSLGLAGPTDTQYF

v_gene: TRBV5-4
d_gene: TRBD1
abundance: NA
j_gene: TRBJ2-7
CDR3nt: TGTGCCAGCAGCAAATCGGGACAGGGTATCTACGAGCAGTACTTC
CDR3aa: CASSKSGQGIYEQYF

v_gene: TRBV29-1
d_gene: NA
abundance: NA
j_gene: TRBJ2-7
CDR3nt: TGCAGCGTTGTGGGGGACCGGGACATGACCTACTTC
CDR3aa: CSVVGDRDMTYF

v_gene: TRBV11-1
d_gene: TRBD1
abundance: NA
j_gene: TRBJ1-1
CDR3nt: TGTGCCAGCAGCTTAGACAGGGGGCTAAGCACTGAAGCTTTCTTT
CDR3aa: CASSLDRGLSTEAFF

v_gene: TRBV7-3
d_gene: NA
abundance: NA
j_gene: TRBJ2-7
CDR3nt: TGTGCCAGCAGCTTAAGCCTTTCCTCCGAGCAGTACTTC
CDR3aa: CASSLSLSSEQYF

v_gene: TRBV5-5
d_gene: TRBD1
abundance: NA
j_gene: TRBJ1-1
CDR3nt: TGTGCCAGCAGTTACGCCGGGACAGGGGCTTTAGTCACTGAAGCTTTCTTT
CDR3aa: CASSYAGTGALVTEAFF

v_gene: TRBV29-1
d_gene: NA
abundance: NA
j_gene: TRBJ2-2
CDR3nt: TGCAGCGTGATTACTCGAAACACCGGGGAGCTGTTTTTT
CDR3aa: CSVITRNTGELFF

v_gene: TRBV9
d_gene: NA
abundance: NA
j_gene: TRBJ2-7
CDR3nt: TGTGCCAGCAGCGTAGACGGTTCGAGCTATTACGAGCAGTACTTC
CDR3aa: CASSVDGSSYYEQYF

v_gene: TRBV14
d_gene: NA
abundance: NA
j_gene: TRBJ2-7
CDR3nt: TGTGCCAGCAGCCAAGACAGGACACACCCTAGCTCCTACGAGCAGTACTTC
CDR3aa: CASSQDRTHPSSYEQYF

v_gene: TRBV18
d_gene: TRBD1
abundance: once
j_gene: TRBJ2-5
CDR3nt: TGTGCCAGCTCTCCCGACAGGGCCCGAGAGACCCAGTACTTC
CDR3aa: CASSPDRARETQYF

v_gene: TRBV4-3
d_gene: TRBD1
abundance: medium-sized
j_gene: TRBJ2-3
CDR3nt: TGCGCCAGCAGCCAAGATGAATGGGACAGGGGAGATACGCAGTATTTT
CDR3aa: CASSQDEWDRGDTQYF

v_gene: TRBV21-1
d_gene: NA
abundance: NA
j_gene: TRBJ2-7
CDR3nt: TGTGCCAGCAGCAAAGCGCAGGACAGGGCCACCTACGAGCAGTACTTC
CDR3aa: CASSKAQDRATYEQYF

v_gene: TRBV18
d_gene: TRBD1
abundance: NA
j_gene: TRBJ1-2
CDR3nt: TGTGCCAGCTCACCATTCGGACAGGATAACTATGGCTACACCTTC
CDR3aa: CASSPFGQDNYGYTF

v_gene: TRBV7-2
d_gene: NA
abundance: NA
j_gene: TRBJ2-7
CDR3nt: TGTGCCAGCAGCCAACAGGGCAGGAGCCCCTACGAGCAGTACTTC
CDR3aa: CASSQQGRSPYEQYF

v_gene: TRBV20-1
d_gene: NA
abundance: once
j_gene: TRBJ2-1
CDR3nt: TGCAGTGCTAGAGTACGGAATGAGCAGTTCTTC
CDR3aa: CSARVRNEQFF

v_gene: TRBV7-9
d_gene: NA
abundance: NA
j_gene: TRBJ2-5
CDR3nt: TGTGCCAGCAGCTTCACCTGGGGGGTAGAGACCCAGTACTTC
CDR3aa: CASSFTWGVETQYF

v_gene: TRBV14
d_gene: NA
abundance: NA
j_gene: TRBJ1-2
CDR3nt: TGTGCCAGCAGCCAAGGACAGCACCCTAACTATGGCTACACCTTC
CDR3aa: CASSQGQHPNYGYTF

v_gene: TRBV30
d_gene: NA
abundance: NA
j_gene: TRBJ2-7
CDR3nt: TGTGCCTGGAGTACGGGGAACTCGGAATCTGAGCAGTACTTC
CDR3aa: CAWSTGNSESEQYF

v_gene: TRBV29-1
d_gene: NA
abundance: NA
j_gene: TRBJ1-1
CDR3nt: TGCAGCGTTGAAGTTTGGGGCGAGAACACTGAAGCTTTCTTT
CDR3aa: CSVEVWGENTEAFF

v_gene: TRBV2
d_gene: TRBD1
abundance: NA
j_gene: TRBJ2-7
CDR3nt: TGTGCCAGCAGTCGGGGACAGGGGTTCTACGAGCAGTACTTC
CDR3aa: CASSRGQGFYEQYF

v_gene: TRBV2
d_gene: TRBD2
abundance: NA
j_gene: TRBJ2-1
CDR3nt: TGTGCCAGCAGTGAGTTAGCGGGAGGATATAATGAGCAGTTCTTC
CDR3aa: CASSELAGGYNEQFF

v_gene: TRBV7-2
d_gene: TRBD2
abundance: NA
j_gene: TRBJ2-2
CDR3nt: TGTGCCAGCAGCTCCGTCAGAGCGGGGGATTCCGGGGAGCTGTTTTTT
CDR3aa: CASSSVRAGDSGELFF

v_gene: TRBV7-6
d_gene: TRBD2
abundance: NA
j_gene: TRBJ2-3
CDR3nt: TGTGCCAGCAGCTCAGAAATATTAGCGGGAGGGTCCACAGATACGCAGTATTTT
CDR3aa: CASSSEILAGGSTDTQYF

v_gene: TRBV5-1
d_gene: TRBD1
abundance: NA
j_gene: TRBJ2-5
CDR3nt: TGCGCCAGCAGCCACCCTGTGGGACAGGGGGCGCTTGAGCAGTACTTC
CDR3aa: CASSHPVGQGALEQYF

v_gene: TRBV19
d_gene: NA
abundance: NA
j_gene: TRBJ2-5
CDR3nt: TGTGCCAGTAGTCCTATAAGCGGGACACAAGAGACCCAGTACTTC
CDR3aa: CASSPISGTQETQYF

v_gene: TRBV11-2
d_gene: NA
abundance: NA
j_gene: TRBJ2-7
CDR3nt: TGTGCCAGCAGCCCCCAGGGCTCCTACGAGCAGTACTTC
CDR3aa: CASSPQGSYEQYF

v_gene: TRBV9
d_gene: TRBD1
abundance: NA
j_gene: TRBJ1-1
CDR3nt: TGTGCCAGCAGCCCCTTGAGGGGGACAGGGTTGAGGAACACTGAAGCTTTCTTT
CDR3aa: CASSPLRGTGLRNTEAFF

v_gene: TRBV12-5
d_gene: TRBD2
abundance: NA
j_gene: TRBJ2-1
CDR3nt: TGTGCTAGTGGTTTGGTACTGGTCCCTAGCGGGAGAGGGTCCTACAATGAGCAGTTCTTC
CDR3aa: CASGLVLVPSGRGSYNEQFF

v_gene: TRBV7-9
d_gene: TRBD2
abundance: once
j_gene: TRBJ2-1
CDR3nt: TGTGCCAGCAGGTCGCTACCTAGCGGGAGGTTAAACAATGAGCAGTTCTTC
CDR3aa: CASRSLPSGRLNNEQFF

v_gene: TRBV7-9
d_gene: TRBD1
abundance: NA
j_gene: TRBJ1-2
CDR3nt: TGTGCCAGCAGCTTAGAGGGACAGGCCAGGGTCTATGGCTACACCTTC
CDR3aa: CASSLEGQARVYGYTF

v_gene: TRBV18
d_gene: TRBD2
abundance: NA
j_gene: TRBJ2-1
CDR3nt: TGTGCCAGCTCACCCGAACGTAGCGGGGCTTTTTACAATGAGCAGTTCTTC
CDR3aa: CASSPERSGAFYNEQFF

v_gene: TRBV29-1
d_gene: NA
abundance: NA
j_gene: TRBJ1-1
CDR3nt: TGCAGCGTTGGGGAGGGGGGGAACACTGAAGCTTTCTTT
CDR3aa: CSVGEGGNTEAFF

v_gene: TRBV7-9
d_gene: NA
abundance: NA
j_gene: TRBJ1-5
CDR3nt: TGTGCCAGCAGCTTAGGAGAATTGAGCAATCAGCCCCAGCATTTT
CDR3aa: CASSLGELSNQPQHF

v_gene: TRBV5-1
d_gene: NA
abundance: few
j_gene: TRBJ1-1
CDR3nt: TGCGCCAGCGGACTGGGACACCCGAACACTGAAGCTTTCTTT
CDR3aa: CASGLGHPNTEAFF

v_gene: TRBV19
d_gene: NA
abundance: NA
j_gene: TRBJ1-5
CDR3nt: TGTGCCAGTAGTTTAGGGCGGAATAGCAATCAGCCCCAGCATTTT
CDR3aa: CASSLGRNSNQPQHF

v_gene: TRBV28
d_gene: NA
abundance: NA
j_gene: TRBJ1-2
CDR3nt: TGTGCCAGCAGTTTACGACAAGATTATGGCTACACCTTC
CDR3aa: CASSLRQDYGYTF

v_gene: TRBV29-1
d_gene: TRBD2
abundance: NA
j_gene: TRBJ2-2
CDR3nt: TGCAGCGCTAGCGGGAGAGGCACCGGGGAGCTGTTTTTT
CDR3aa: CSASGRGTGELFF

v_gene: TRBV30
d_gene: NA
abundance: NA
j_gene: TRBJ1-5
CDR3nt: TGTGCCTGGAGTAGGCGGCCGTCGGATAGCAATCAGCCCCAGCATTTT
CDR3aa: CAWSRRPSDSNQPQHF

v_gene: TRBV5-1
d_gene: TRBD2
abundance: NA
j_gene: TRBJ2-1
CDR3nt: TGCGCCAGCAGCTCCTTTCCGGGACTAGCGGGAGAATATGAGCAGTTCTTC
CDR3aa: CASSSFPGLAGEYEQFF

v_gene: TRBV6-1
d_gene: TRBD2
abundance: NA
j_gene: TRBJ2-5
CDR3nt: TGTGCCAGCAGTTGGGGGGAGGGTCAGGAGACCCAGTACTTC
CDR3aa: CASSWGEGQETQYF